This T cell receptor (beta chain) was recorded in a study of cytomegalovirus exposure and HLA in healthy donors. Whole-study results and caveats: Sequencing likely generated an artifact that appeared as a cluster of highly shared sequence variants. In a later analysis, common viral pathogens appeared linked to several of the most significant clusters. Within an earlier analysis, most TCR beta V segments proved productive either about 90% or about 30% of the time.

Use of 60 Vbeta and 13 Jbeta primers characterized the PCR. The repertoire was sequenced with immunoSEQ multiplex PCR; TCRdb's copy has only in-frame clones and lacks some. The sample consists of some 150,000 clones, about 86% of them appearing once. In the case of this clone: Its matching antigen is unknown.

Germline lookup yields CDR1 LNHDA and CDR2 SQIVND (reference sequence). The CDR3 totals 13 residues. Germline trimming cut 6 bases from V and 2 bases from J; bases unmatched to any gene: 2. The receptor comes from a woman in her twenties or thirties in good health and CMV-seronegative. V is TRBV19 and J is TRBJ2-5; 8 nucleotides align to TRBD1. Sequenced material: PBMCs. The chain's CDR3 is CASRNRGQETQYF. For the CDR3, the DNA is TGTGCCAGTAGGAACAGGGGGCAAGAGACCCAGTACTTC.